This TCR beta chain was captured by sequencing in a study of OX40 agonist ivuxolimab in advanced cancers. The overall study: The dose-escalation cohort was about 83% male, with a mean age of approximately 61 years, ranging roughly 20 to 80. Study-wide findings and caveats: It was also the case that some nonresponders had low normalized T-cell clonal expansion.

V shed 5 bases, J shed 4 bases, and the junction held 6 bases outside the gene matches. Per germline, CDR1 MNHNS and CDR2 SASEGT. This CDR3 is built from 14 residues. On this clone itself: Antigen unknown.

TCRdb keeps only in-frame clones here, not all; method: immunoSEQ multiplex PCR. The sample carries roughly 28,000 clones, about 81% recorded once. The J gene is TRBJ2-7, the V gene TRBV6-1, with 9 nucleotides matching TRBD1. The specimen was CD4+ or CD8+ T cells sorted from blood, collected in a trial of the OX40 agonist ivuxolimab. This TCR was sampled from an adult with an advanced solid tumor such as melanoma, head and neck, liver or kidney cancer. As DNA, the CDR3 is TGTGCCAGCAGTCCGGGACAGGGCAGGTACGAGCAGTACTTC. The encoded protein is CASSPGQGRYEQYF.